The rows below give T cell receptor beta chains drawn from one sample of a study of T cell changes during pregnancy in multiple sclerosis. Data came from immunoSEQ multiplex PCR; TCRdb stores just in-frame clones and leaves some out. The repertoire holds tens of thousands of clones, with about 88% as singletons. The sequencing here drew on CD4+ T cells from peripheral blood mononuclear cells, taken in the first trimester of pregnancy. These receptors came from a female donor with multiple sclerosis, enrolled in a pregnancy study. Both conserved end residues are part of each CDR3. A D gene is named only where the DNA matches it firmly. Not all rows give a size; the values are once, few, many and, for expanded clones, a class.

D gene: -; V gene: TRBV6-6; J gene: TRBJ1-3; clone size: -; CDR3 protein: CASSPLQGSGNTIYF; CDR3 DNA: TGTGCCAGCAGTCCCCTACAGGGATCCGGAAACACCATATATTTT
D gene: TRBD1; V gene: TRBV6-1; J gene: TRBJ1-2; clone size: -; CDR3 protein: CASSEQPLGQGAYGYTF; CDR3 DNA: TGTGCCAGCAGTGAACAACCCCTCGGACAGGGGGCTTATGGCTACACCTTC
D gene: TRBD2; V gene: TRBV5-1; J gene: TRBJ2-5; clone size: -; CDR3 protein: CASSLSLGASGSETQYF; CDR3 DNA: TGCGCCAGCAGCTTGTCCCTTGGAGCTAGCGGGAGTGAGACCCAGTACTTC
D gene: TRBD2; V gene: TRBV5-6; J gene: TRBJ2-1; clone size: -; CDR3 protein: CASSSSGRASEQFF; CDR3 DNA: TGTGCCAGCAGCTCGAGCGGGAGGGCCTCTGAGCAGTTCTTC
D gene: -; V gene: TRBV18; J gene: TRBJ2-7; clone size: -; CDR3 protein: CASSPMVSSYEQYF; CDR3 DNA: TGTGCCAGCTCACCGATGGTTAGCTCCTACGAGCAGTACTTC
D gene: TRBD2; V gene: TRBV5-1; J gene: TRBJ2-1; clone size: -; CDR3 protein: CASRQDLAGYNEQFF; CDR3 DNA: TGCGCCAGCAGGCAGGACCTAGCGGGGTACAATGAGCAGTTCTTC
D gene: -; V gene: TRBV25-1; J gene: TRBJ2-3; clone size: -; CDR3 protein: CASGPGAGVTDTQYF; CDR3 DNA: TGTGCCAGCGGGCCGGGGGCGGGAGTAACAGATACGCAGTATTTT
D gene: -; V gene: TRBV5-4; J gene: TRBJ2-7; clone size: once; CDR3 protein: CASSSRLGNSYEQYF; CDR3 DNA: TGTGCCAGCAGCTCCCGACTAGGAAACTCCTACGAGCAGTACTTC
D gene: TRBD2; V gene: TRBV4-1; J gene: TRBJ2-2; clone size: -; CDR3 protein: CASSQVLAGRGELFF; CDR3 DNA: TGCGCCAGCAGCCAAGTGTTAGCGGGGCGAGGGGAGCTGTTTTTT
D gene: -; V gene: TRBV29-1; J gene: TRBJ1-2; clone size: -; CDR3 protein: CSVDWLTTYGYTF; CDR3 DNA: TGCAGCGTTGACTGGCTTACCACGTATGGCTACACCTTC
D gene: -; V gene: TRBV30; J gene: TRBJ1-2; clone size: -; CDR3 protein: CAWRGVTYGYTF; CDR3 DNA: TGTGCCTGGCGGGGGGTAACCTATGGCTACACCTTC
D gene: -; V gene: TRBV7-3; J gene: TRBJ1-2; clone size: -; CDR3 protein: CASSSTGIVGYGYTF; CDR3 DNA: TGTGCCAGCAGCTCGACGGGGATAGTGGGGTATGGCTACACCTTC
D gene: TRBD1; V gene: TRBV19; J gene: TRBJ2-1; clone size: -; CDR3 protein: CASSGELQGNEQFF; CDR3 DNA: TGTGCCAGTAGTGGAGAACTACAGGGGAATGAGCAGTTCTTC
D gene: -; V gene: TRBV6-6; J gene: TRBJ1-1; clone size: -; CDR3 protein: CASSREGNTEAFF; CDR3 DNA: TGTGCCAGCAGCAGGGAAGGAAACACTGAAGCTTTCTTT
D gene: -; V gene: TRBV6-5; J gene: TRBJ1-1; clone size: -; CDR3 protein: CASSRRRLTEAFF; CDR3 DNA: TGTGCCAGCAGCAGGAGGCGGTTAACTGAAGCTTTCTTT
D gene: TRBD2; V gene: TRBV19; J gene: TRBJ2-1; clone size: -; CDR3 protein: CASNLAGGLSYNEQFF; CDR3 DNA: TGTGCCAGTAATCTAGCGGGAGGTCTGTCCTACAATGAGCAGTTCTTC
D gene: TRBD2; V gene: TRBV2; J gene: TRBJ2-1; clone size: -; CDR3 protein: CASTTRAGRITNEQFF; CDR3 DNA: TGTGCCAGTACTACCAGAGCGGGAAGAATAACAAATGAGCAGTTCTTC
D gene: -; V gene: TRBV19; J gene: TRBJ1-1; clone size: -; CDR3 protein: CASSQRQENTEAFF; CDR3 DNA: TGTGCCAGTAGTCAAAGACAGGAGAACACTGAAGCTTTCTTT
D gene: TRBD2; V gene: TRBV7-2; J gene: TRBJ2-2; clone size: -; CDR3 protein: CASSFLTGGTGELFF; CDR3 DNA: TGTGCCAGCAGCTTCCTGACGGGAGGGACCGGGGAGCTGTTTTTT
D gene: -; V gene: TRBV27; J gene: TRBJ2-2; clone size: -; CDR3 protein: CASSLSRVAGELFF; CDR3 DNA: TGTGCCAGCAGTTTATCGCGGGTGGCCGGGGAGCTGTTTTTT
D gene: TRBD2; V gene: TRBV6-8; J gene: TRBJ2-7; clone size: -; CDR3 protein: CASNNRLAGVF; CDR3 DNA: TGTGCCAGCAATAACCGGCTAGCGGGAGTTTTC
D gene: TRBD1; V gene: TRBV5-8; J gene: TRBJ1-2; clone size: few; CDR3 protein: CASRSPGRDRYNYGYTF; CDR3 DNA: TGTGCCAGCAGATCCCCTGGCCGGGACAGGTATAACTATGGCTACACCTTC
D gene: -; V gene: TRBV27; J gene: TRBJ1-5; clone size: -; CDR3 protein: CASSSHALSQHF; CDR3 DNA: TGTGCCAGCAGTTCACACGCCTTGTCCCAGCATTTT
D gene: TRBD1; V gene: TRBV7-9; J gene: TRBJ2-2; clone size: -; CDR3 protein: CASFSGTGPLGGELFF; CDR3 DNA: TGTGCCAGCTTCTCTGGGACAGGCCCATTGGGCGGGGAGCTGTTTTTT
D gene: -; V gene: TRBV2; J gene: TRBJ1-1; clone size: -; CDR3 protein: CASPQRQVFMINTEAFF; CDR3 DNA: TGTGCCAGCCCGCAAAGACAGGTTTTTATGATCAACACTGAAGCTTTCTTT
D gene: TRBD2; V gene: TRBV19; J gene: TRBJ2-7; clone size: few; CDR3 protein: CASSATIAGGLYEQYF; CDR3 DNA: TGTGCCAGTAGTGCGACCATAGCGGGAGGGCTGTACGAGCAGTACTTC
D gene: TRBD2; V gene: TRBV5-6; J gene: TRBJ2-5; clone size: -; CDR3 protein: CASTPRGGETQYF; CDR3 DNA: TGTGCCAGCACCCCCCGCGGGGGAGAGACCCAGTACTTC
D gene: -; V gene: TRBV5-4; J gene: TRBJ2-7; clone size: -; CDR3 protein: CASSLQGSSYEQYF; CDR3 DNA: TGTGCCAGCAGCTTACAGGGAAGCTCCTACGAGCAGTACTTC
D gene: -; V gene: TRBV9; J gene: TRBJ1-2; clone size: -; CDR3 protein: CASSVTGSYGYTF; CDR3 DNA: TGTGCCAGCAGCGTAACAGGATCCTATGGCTACACCTTC
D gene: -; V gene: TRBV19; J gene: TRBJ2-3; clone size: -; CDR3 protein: CASSMNVRGTDTQYF; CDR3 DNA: TGTGCCAGTAGTATGAATGTACGGGGCACAGATACGCAGTATTTT
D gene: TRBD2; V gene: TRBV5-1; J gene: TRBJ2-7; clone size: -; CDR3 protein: CASSSLAGGPYEQYF; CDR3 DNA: TGCGCCAGCAGCTCCTTAGCGGGAGGTCCCTACGAGCAGTACTTC
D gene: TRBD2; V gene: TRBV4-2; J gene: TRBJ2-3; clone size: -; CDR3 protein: CASSQSGAEASGHPSTDTQYF; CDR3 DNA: TGTGCCAGCAGCCAATCTGGGGCGGAGGCTAGCGGGCATCCTAGCACAGATACGCAGTATTTT
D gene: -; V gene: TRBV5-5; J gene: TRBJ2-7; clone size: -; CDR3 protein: CASSLVLATSYEQYF; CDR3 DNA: TGTGCCAGCAGCTTGGTCTTAGCCACATCCTACGAGCAGTACTTC
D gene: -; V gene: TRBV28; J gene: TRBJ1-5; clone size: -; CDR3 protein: CASSSPRGNQPQHF; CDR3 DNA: TGTGCCAGCAGTTCACCCAGGGGAAATCAGCCCCAGCATTTT
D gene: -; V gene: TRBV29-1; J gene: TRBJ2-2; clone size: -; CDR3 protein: CSVSSGELFF; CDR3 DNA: TGCAGCGTCAGTTCCGGGGAGCTGTTTTTT
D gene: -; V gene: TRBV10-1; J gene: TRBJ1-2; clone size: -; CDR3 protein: CASRTGLYYGYTF; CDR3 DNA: TGCGCCAGCAGAACAGGGCTGTATTATGGCTACACCTTC
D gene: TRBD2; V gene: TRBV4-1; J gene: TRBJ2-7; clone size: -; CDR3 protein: CASSQDGSGRVREQYF; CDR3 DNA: TGCGCCAGCAGCCAAGACGGTAGCGGGAGGGTTCGCGAGCAGTACTTC
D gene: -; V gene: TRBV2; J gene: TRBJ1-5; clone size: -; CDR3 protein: CASSESEVRLNQPQHF; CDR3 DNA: TGTGCCAGCAGTGAATCGGAAGTGAGGCTCAATCAGCCCCAGCATTTT
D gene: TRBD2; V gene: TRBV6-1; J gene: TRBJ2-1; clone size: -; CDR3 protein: CASSPSGGYNEQFF; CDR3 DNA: TGTGCCAGCAGTCCTAGCGGGGGGTACAATGAGCAGTTCTTC
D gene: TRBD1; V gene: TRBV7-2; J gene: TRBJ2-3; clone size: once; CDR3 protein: CASSLVGTGGSTDTQYF; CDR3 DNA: TGTGCCAGCAGCTTAGTAGGGACAGGGGGGAGCACAGATACGCAGTATTTT
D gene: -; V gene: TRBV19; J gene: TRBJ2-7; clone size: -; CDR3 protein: CASSIGQRTIRDEQYF; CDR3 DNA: TGTGCCAGTAGTATCGGCCAAAGAACCATCAGGGACGAGCAGTACTTC
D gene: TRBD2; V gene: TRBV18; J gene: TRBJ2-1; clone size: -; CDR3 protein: CASSPFSGRGHEQFF; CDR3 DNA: TGTGCCAGCTCACCATTTAGCGGGAGAGGTCATGAGCAGTTCTTC
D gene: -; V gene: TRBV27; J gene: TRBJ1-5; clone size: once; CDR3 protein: CASSLEWRENQPQHF; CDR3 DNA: TGTGCCAGCAGTTTAGAATGGAGGGAGAATCAGCCCCAGCATTTT
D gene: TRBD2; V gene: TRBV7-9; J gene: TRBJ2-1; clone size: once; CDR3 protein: CASSLGQRAGGPRFF; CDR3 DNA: TGTGCCAGCAGCTTAGGCCAGCGAGCGGGAGGGCCCCGGTTCTTC
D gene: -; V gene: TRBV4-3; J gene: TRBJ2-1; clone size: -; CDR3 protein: CASSQERPGLEQFF; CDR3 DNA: TGCGCCAGCAGCCAAGAGAGGCCTGGACTAGAGCAGTTCTTC
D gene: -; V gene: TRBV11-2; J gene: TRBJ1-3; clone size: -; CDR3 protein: CASSLTGPGNTIYF; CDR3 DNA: TGTGCCAGCAGCCTGACAGGTCCTGGAAACACCATATATTTT
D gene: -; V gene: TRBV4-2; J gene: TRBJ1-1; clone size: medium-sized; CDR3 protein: CASSPYDEMNTEAFF; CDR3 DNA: TGTGCCAGCAGCCCCTACGATGAGATGAACACTGAAGCTTTCTTT
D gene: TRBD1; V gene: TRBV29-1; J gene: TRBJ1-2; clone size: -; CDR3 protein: CSVEDLGTGGGYGYTF; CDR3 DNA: TGCAGCGTTGAAGATCTTGGGACAGGTGGGGGCTATGGCTACACCTTC
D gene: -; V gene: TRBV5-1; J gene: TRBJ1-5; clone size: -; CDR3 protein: CASSFNPGDSNQPQHF; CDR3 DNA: TGCGCCAGCAGCTTCAACCCAGGGGATAGCAATCAGCCCCAGCATTTT
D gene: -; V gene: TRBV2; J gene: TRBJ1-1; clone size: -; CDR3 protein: CASSPLRGARTEAFF; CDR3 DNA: TGTGCCAGCAGTCCCCTCCGGGGGGCGCGAACTGAAGCTTTCTTT
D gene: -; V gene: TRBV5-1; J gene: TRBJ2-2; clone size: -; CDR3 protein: CASSSGYTGELFF; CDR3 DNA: TGCGCCAGCAGCTCGGGTTACACCGGGGAGCTGTTTTTT
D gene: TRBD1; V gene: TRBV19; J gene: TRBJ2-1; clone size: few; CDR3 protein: CASSPRKPGQNNEQFF; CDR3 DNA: TGTGCCAGTAGTCCGCGAAAACCGGGACAGAACAATGAGCAGTTCTTC
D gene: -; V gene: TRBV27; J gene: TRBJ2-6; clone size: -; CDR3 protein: CASSSPSSSGANVLTF; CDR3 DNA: TGTGCCAGCAGTTCCCCTAGTTCCTCTGGGGCCAACGTCCTGACTTTC
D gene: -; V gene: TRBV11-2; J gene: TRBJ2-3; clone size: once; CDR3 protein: CASSWTDTDTQYF; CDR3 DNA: TGTGCCAGCAGCTGGACAGACACAGATACGCAGTATTTT